This is a list of T cell receptor beta chains from one sample in a study of Graves' ophthalmopathy and Graves' hyperthyroidism. TCRdb re-called the multiplex PCR reads through MiXCR, storing one row per CDR3 protein. Of about 740,000 distinct CDR3 sequences in the sample, 35% to 50% are singletons; the top ten hold 40% to 45%. Sequenced material: peripheral blood. The receptors were gathered from an adult man with Graves' ophthalmopathy. Each CDR3 is given with its conserved first and last residue. The D gene is left open where the match is weak. For some rows the clone size is stated as once, few or many, or as a class when expanded; others skip it.

TRBJ2-3	.	.	TRBV29-1	TGCAGCGTTGAAGCAGGGGGGACAGATACGCAGTATTTT	CSVEAGGTDTQYF
TRBJ1-6	.	.	TRBV2	TGTGCTAGAGTTTGGTCCGGGACCGTGGGTTCACCCCTCCACTTT	CARVWSGTVGSPLHF
TRBJ1-6	.	.	TRBV25-1	TGTGCCAGCAGGGGAGATGGTTCACCCCTCCACTTT	CASRGDGSPLHF
TRBJ2-5	few	TRBD2	TRBV19	TGTGCCAGTAGTATGGGACTAGCGGGGACGGAGACCCAGTACTTC	CASSMGLAGTETQYF
TRBJ1-4	.	.	TRBV15	TGTGCCACTAGCACCAGGGTCACCGGGGAAAAACTGTTTTTT	CATSTRVTGEKLFF
TRBJ1-2	few	.	TRBV9	TGCGCCAGCAGCCAAGTTGTAGCGGCCTATGGCTACACCTTC	CASSQVVAAYGYTF
TRBJ2-6	.	.	TRBV6-5	TGTGCCAGCAGCCTTACGAAGTGGACAACTGGGGCCAACGTCCTGACTTTC	CASSLTKWTTGANVLTF
TRBJ1-1	many	TRBD1	TRBV25-1	TGTGCCAGCAGTCAAGGGACAGGGAACACTGAAGCTTTCTTT	CASSQGTGNTEAFF
TRBJ1-5	.	TRBD1	TRBV7-6	TGTGCCAGCAGCCCACAGGGGAAGAGACAGCCCCAGCATTTT	CASSPQGKRQPQHF
TRBJ1-1	.	.	TRBV10-2	TGCGCCAGCAGTGCGGGCACCCTAGGTGAAGCTTTCTTT	CASSAGTLGEAFF
TRBJ2-7	many	.	TRBV15	TGTGCCACCAGCAGAGACAGGACCCCTTCCTACGAGCAGTACTTC	CATSRDRTPSYEQYF
TRBJ2-1	.	TRBD2	TRBV6-5	TGTGCCAGCAGTTACTCCCCAGCGGGAGGGGTTCGGAATGAGCAGTTCTTC	CASSYSPAGGVRNEQFF
TRBJ1-5	.	.	TRBV20-1	TGCAGTGCTTTAGACAGGCTAAAGGCAAGCAATCAGCCCCAGCATTTT	CSALDRLKASNQPQHF
TRBJ1-1	once	.	TRBV25-1	TGTGCCAGCAGTGCCCCGGGACACGCTGAAGCTTTCTTT	CASSAPGHAEAFF
TRBJ2-1	.	TRBD1	TRBV20-1	TGCAGTGCTAGAGGACAGGGGGCCTCCTACAATGAGCAGTTCTTC	CSARGQGASYNEQFF
TRBJ2-7	many	TRBD1	TRBV7-2	TGTGCCAGCAGCCTCACCGGGACAGGGGGCGACGAGCAGTACTTC	CASSLTGTGGDEQYF
TRBJ1-2	.	.	TRBV10-3	TGTGCCATCAGTGAGTCGAACGTCAACGGCGACTATGGCTACACCTTC	CAISESNVNGDYGYTF
TRBJ2-5	many	.	TRBV12-3/TRBV12-4	TGTGCCAGCAGTTTAGTGTCTGGGACCCAGTACTTC	CASSLVSGTQYF